A selection of T cell receptor beta chains follows, all from one sample in a study of blood T cell repertoires in COVID-19. Measured with immunoSEQ multiplex PCR; TCRdb has only the in-frame clones, and not every one. The repertoire holds 350,000 or so clones, with roughly 90% as singletons. The sequenced material came from PBMCs or T cells enriched from blood (not recorded which). The receptors shown here come from a woman between 25 and 40 years old who had recovered from COVID-19. Each CDR3 is given with its conserved first and last residue. The order of the fields is D gene, clone size, V gene, J gene, CDR3 protein, CDR3 DNA. The D gene is left open where the match is weak. Some rows have no size entry. The others give once, few or many, or a class for an expanded clone.

-,-,TRBV28,TRBJ1-6,CASLTTGNNSPLHF,TGTGCCAGCCTGACCACAGGGAACAATTCACCCCTCCACTTT
TRBD1,-,TRBV6-5,TRBJ2-1,CAIRGPYNEQFF,TGTGCCATTAGGGGGCCCTACAATGAGCAGTTCTTC
TRBD1,-,TRBV5-4,TRBJ1-4,CASSSGDRQSEKLFF,TGTGCCAGCAGCAGCGGGGACAGGCAGTCAGAAAAACTGTTTTTT
-,-,TRBV5-8,TRBJ2-5,CASSFNGGTRQETQYF,TGTGCCAGCAGCTTTAACGGCGGAACCCGGCAAGAGACCCAGTACTTC
-,-,TRBV4-2,TRBJ2-2,CASSQEEGTGELFF,TGTGCCAGCAGCCAAGAAGAGGGCACCGGGGAGCTGTTTTTT
-,-,TRBV7-2,TRBJ2-7,CASSFSTGSYEQYF,TGTGCCAGCAGCTTTAGTACAGGGTCCTACGAGCAGTACTTC
TRBD2,-,TRBV4-2,TRBJ2-7,CASSQDYASGRPPEQYF,TGTGCCAGCAGCCAAGACTACGCTAGCGGAAGGCCCCCCGAGCAGTACTTC
-,-,TRBV20-1,TRBJ1-1,CRAANTEAFF,TGCAGGGCGGCTAACACTGAAGCTTTCTTT
-,-,TRBV3-1/TRBV3-2,TRBJ2-7,CASSLLSYEQYF,TGTGCCAGCAGCCTCCTCTCCTACGAGCAGTACTTC
TRBD1,-,TRBV28,TRBJ1-3,CASGRVGTENTIYF,TGTGCCAGCGGCAGAGTCGGGACAGAAAACACCATATATTTT
TRBD2,-,TRBV5-4,TRBJ2-7,CASSPGDYPTYEQYF,TGTGCCAGCAGCCCGGGGGACTACCCCACCTACGAGCAGTACTTC
TRBD1,once,TRBV18,TRBJ1-1,CASSPRPPGQGVTEAFF,TGTGCCAGCTCACCACGGCCTCCGGGACAGGGGGTTACTGAAGCTTTCTTT
-,-,TRBV9,TRBJ1-4,CASSVGGDSNEKLFF,TGTGCCAGCAGCGTAGGTGGTGACAGTAATGAAAAACTGTTTTTT
-,-,TRBV27,TRBJ1-5,CASSLEGFQPQHF,TGTGCCAGCAGTTTAGAGGGATTCCAGCCCCAGCATTTT
TRBD1,-,TRBV5-6,TRBJ1-1,CASSPDRELMNTEAFF,TGTGCCAGCAGCCCGGACAGGGAACTGATGAACACTGAAGCTTTCTTT
-,once,TRBV10-3,TRBJ2-7,CAISHDIAYEQYF,TGTGCCATCAGTCACGACATCGCCTACGAGCAGTACTTC
TRBD1,-,TRBV18,TRBJ1-1,CASSPGQVMNTEAFF,TGTGCCAGCTCACCTGGACAGGTCATGAACACTGAAGCTTTCTTT
TRBD1,-,TRBV5-6,TRBJ1-1,CASSWGQLNTEAFF,TGTGCCAGCAGCTGGGGACAGCTAAACACTGAAGCTTTCTTT
TRBD1,-,TRBV18,TRBJ2-5,CASSPPGTAQETQYF,TGTGCCAGCTCACCGCCCGGGACAGCCCAAGAGACCCAGTACTTC
-,-,TRBV14,TRBJ1-1,CASSPQGRTEAFF,TGTGCCAGCAGCCCCCAGGGGCGGACTGAAGCTTTCTTT
-,-,TRBV27,TRBJ1-2,CASGPTRSNYGYTF,TGTGCCAGCGGCCCGACAAGGTCTAACTATGGCTACACCTTC
-,-,TRBV9,TRBJ2-3,CASSVGLRVSDTQYF,TGTGCCAGCAGCGTAGGACTCAGGGTGTCAGATACGCAGTATTTT
-,-,TRBV16,TRBJ1-2,CASSPSPGNRDGYTF,TGTGCCAGCAGCCCAAGTCCCGGGAACAGAGATGGCTACACCTTC
-,-,TRBV19,TRBJ1-6,CASSIESVPPLHF,TGTGCCAGTAGTATTGAATCGGTCCCACCCCTCCACTTT
TRBD2,-,TRBV9,TRBJ2-1,CASSAGTRRGEEQFF,TGTGCCAGCAGCGCCGGGACTAGGCGGGGAGAAGAGCAGTTCTTC
-,-,TRBV7-2,TRBJ2-1,CASSFQEVNYNEQFF,TGTGCCAGCAGCTTCCAAGAGGTGAACTACAATGAGCAGTTCTTC
-,-,TRBV7-2,TRBJ1-1,CASSSDRRIEAFF,TGTGCCAGCAGCTCCGACAGGCGCATAGAAGCTTTCTTT